This T cell receptor beta chain came from a study of shared clonotypes between healthy human individuals (TCRdb year 2020). Broadly, across the study: The cohort comprised a couple of women and a few men aged 18 to 49 years. For each donor, three plates each were used for CD4 naive and CD4 memory, two plates were used for CD8 naive, and one plate was used for CD8 memory. Blood TCR repertoires of five healthy adults were deeply sequenced to estimate repertoire size and the extent of clonotype sharing between individuals. Libraries were prepared and TCR repertoires were sequenced by different laboratories using diverse techniques, in order to increase sequencing depth and limit assay-specific biases. Leukapheresis yielded between about 0.9 and 8.9 billion PBMCs per donor.

What the study reported, not specific to this receptor: Even with the large sequencing depth, rarefaction of the sorted-subset datasets indicated that sequencing was incomplete. Compared with non-shared clonotypes, clonotypes shared by all four sorted-subset donors had higher generation probabilities. Sharing across four donors was observed for approximately 5% of naive CD4, 3% to 3.5% of naive CD8, 2.3% of memory CD4, and roughly 0.4% of memory CD8 clonotypes. Sampling was restricted to blood, and TCR repertoires in tissues likely differ from the TCR repertoires found in blood. Pairwise subsampling led to the expectation that sequencing depth would affect the degree of clonotype sharing among donors. Because the study included only a small number of donors, the genetic and exposure-history diversity represented was limited. Larger estimated clonotype richness was generally found for naive subsets than for memory subsets.

Using the deep immunoSEQ assay, TCR CDR3 regions were amplified from genomic DNA by multiplex PCR. Genomic DNA extracted from each cell subset was distributed evenly over all wells of several immunoSEQ 96-well plates, and each plate served as one replicate. For sorted subsets, approximately 0.2 ug of genomic DNA, equivalent to tens of thousands of T cell genomes, went into each replicate PCR. The purified libraries were quantified using a Qubit 3.0 fluorometer, sized with a Bioanalyzer 2100, and then quantified again using the KAPA Library Quantification kit. Each immunoSEQ 96-well plate was sequenced on its own single-read 150-cycle Illumina NextSeq 550 flow cell. Regarding the original processing steps: The immunoSEQ output contained only junctional sequences without quality scores, so filtering could not match that applied to full-length reads. To assign V/J genes and CDR3, sequences were annotated against IMGT germline references using PyIR, a Python wrapper for IgBLAST v1.9. Reads were filtered out if the reads had weak V/J assignments (E-value above 1e-6), no CDR3, stop codons, out-of-frame junctions, or ambiguous translated residues. V3J clonotypes were defined by identical inferred V gene, J gene, and CDR3 amino acid sequence. The percentage overlap between two repertoires was calculated by dividing the number of shared unique clonotypes by the size of the smaller repertoire. Richness of each repertoire was evaluated using RTK rarefaction, the Chao1 estimator, and Recon v2.1 estimates of unobserved clonotypes. Generation probabilities for all TCRbeta clonotypes obtained by the gDNA method from a few donors were computed using OLGA. This is the immuneACCESS table as TCRdb keeps it, with only in-frame sequences that have V and J called. A part of the clones is gone; compared with another copy, unresolved V genes explain less than half, and the rest is unexplained. The V and J calls and clone size are taken from that table; D and trimming were inferred from the DNA. The sample table shows some 1.5 million clones, and nearly 99% are seen once. About 0.42% of the sample comes from the top ten.

With regard to this clone: The antigen it recognizes is unknown. No much larger clonotype is one base removed from it; base qualities were not supplied.

The trim is 2 bases for V and 4 bases for J, with a gap of 11 bases between the germline ends. Reading the germline V gene gives CDR1 MGHRA and CDR2 YSYEKL. The CDR3 contains 14 residues, cysteine and phenylalanine counted. Only the CDR3 part of the read is kept: 42 bases, read in frame from the first base. The donors were healthy, HIV-negative adults who had no recently reported acute infections or vaccinations. Every donor was a Caucasian adult residing in Nashville, Tennessee, USA. CD4+ T cells were enriched by magnetic negative selection, after which naive cells were positively selected on CD45RA and the negative fraction was taken as the memory subset. Blood was collected by leukapheresis, and PBMCs were isolated by Ficoll-Histopaque density gradient centrifugation and then cryopreserved in liquid nitrogen vapor phase. Analytical flow cytometry was used to check the purity and quantity of every magnetically sorted T cell population. Genomic DNA was isolated from each sorted fraction and quantified by UV absorbance on a Nanodrop 2000c.

The V and J segments used are TRBV4-1 and TRBJ1-2; the best D guess is TRBD1, with 6 bases matching. The material sequenced was naive CD4+ T cells sorted from blood. The cell subset or site label on this specimen signifies: CD45RA+ positively selected. The TCR comes from a man in his thirties or forties in good health. The CDR3 protein is CASSQTGTSYGYTF. The sequenced DNA: TGCGCCAGCAGCCAAACCGGGACAAGCTATGGCTACACCTTC.